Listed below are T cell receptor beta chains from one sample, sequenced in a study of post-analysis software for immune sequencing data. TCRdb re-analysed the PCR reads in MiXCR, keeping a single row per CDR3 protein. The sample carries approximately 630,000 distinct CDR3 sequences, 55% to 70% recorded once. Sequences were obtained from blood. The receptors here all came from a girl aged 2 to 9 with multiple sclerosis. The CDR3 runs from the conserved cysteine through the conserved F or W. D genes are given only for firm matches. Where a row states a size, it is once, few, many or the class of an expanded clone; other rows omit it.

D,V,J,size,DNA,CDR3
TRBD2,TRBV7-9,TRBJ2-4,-,TGTGCCAGCAGCTTAAGGACTAGCGGGGGCATTCAGTACTTC,CASSLRTSGGIQYF
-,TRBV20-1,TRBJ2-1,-,TGCAGTGCTAGAGCCAGGGAGGAGGGTGAGCAGTTCTTC,CSARAREEGEQFF
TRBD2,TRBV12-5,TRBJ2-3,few,TGTGCTAGTGGTTTGGTAGGAGCGGGAGGACGCACAGATACGCAGTATTTT,CASGLVGAGGRTDTQYF
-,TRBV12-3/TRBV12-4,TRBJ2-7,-,TGTGCCAGCAGTGCGCGATCTCGACAGGTCCAGGGCTACGAGCAGTACTTC,CASSARSRQVQGYEQYF
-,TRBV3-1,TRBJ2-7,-,TGTGCCAGCAGCCAAGAATTAACAGTATACGAGCAGTACTTC,CASSQELTVYEQYF
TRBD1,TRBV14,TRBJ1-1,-,TGTGCCAGCAGCCCCCAGGGACAGGGGGGTGGAAAAGCTTTCTTT,CASSPQGQGGGKAFF
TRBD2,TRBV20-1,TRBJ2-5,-,TGCAGTGCTAGAGGTTCTGGACTAGCGGGGCAAGAGACCCAGTACTTC,CSARGSGLAGQETQYF
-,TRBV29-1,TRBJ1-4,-,TGCAGCGTTGTGGGAGTTAATGAAAAACTGTTTTTT,CSVVGVNEKLFF
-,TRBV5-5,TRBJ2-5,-,TGTGCCAGCAGCTTGCCGGGACGGTTTGAAGAGACCCAGTACTTC,CASSLPGRFEETQYF
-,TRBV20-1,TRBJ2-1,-,TGCAGTGCTAGAGCAACCGGAGTCAATGAGCAGTTCTTC,CSARATGVNEQFF
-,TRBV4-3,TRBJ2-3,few,TGCGCCAGCAGCCAGGGACCCGGGCGGGATACGCAGTATTTT,CASSQGPGRDTQYF
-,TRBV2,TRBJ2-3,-,TGTGCCAGCAGCGGCCTTTTCGAAACGCAGTATTTT,CASSGLFETQYF
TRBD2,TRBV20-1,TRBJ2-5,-,TGCGGGGGGACTAGCGCACAAGAGACCCAGTACTTC,CGGTSAQETQYF
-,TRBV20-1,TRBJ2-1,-,TGCAGTGCCCAGCGTTACTACAATGAGCAGTTCTTC,CSAQRYYNEQFF
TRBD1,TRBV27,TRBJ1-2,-,TGTGCCAGCAGTTTGACAGGGGGCTATGGCTACACCTTC,CASSLTGGYGYTF
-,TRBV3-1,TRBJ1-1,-,TGTGCCAGCAGACCCTACAGGAACACTGAAGCTTTCTTT,CASRPYRNTEAFF
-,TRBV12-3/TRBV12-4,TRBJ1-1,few,TGTGCCAGCAGGGCGACAGGGAACACTGAAGCTTTCTTT,CASRATGNTEAFF